This T cell receptor beta chain was obtained from a study of T cell repertoires in cytomegalovirus infection. The overall study: Matching HLA type, along with CMV infection, was indicated by public TCR beta signatures.

TCRdb redid the calling of the reads with MiXCR, one entry per CDR3 protein. The sample includes fewer than 250,000 distinct CDR3 sequences, 20% to 25% of them seen just once. In this sample, this clonotype turned up a few times. Its antigen is currently unknown. Study observations and caveats: HLA-C-restricted CMV-specific TCR beta clonotypes prevailed in the ex vivo response. CMV carriers with the relevant HLA were identified by cumulative public TCR beta family frequency.

The germline V gene has CDR1 SGHRS and CDR2 YFSETQ. Deletions cut 0 bases from V and 1 base from J, with 10 bases between. The CDR3 is 15 residues long. This TCR derives from a human donor in good health (CMV status not recorded). Some clones in this sample may be carry-over from other donors' samples. V gene TRBV5-1 combines with J gene TRBJ1-1; D may be TRBD1 (5 bases). The sequenced material came from CD8+ T cells from PBMCs. CDR3 sequence (DNA): TGCGCCAGCAGCTTGGTTGGGGGTTGGAACACTGAAGCTTTCTTT. Protein sequence: CASSLVGGWNTEAFF. Full variable domain (rest looked up from reference TRBV5-1 and TRBJ1-1): KAGVTQTPRYLIKTRGQQVTLSCSPISGHRSVSWYQQTPGQGLQFLFEYFSETQRNKGNFPGRFSGRQFSNSRSEMNVSTLELGDSALYLCASSLVGGWNTEAFFGQGTRLTVV.